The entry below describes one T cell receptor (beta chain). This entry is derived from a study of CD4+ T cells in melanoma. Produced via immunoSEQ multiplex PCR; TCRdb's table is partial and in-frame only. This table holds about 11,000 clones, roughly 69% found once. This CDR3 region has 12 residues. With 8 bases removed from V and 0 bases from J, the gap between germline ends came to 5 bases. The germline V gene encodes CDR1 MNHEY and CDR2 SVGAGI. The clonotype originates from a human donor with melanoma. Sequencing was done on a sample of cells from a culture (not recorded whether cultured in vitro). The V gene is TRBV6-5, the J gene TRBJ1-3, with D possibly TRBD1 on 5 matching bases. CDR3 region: CASGTSGNTIYF. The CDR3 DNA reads TGTGCCAGCGGGACCTCTGGAAACACCATATATTTT.